These 7 T cell receptor beta chains came from one sample sequenced in a study of T cell clusters in autoimmune cytopenias. TRB rearrangements were amplified by touch-down multiplex PCR with mixed TRB-A/B primers. TCRdb reprocessed the multiplex PCR reads and stores each CDR3 protein as one record, lacking DNA. The listing contains approximately 7,200 distinct CDR3 sequences. TRB amplification used around 260 ng of peripheral blood genomic DNA. The sample was also reused in another study, on T cell repertoires in aging, cancer and after chemotherapy.

Material: peripheral blood. Every receptor here comes from a human donor in good health.

The chain couples TRBV29-1 to TRBJ2-1; TCRdb picks TRBD1, but there is no DNA to check that call. The CDR3 totals 13 residues. Germline CDR1 and CDR2: SQVTM and ANQGSEA. CDR3 loop: CSVVYRTANEQFF.

This clonotype is classed as medium-sized by frequency. The J gene is TRBJ2-6, the V gene TRBV30. Germline loops: CDR1 GTSNPN, CDR2 SVGIG (reference sequence). The CDR3 loop spans 14 amino acids. CDR3 in amino acids: CAWSRRTVPNVLTF.

The chain has TRBV19 and TRBJ2-7; TCRdb proposes TRBD2, but this gene call is untestable without DNA. The CDR3 is made up of 16 amino acids. Looked up from germline, CDR1 is LNHDA and CDR2 is SQIVND (reference sequence). The CDR3 spells CASSPATSGSSYEQYF.

This rearrangement joins TRBV6-5 to TRBJ2-3; TCRdb calls TRBD1, which cannot be checked without DNA. The CDR3 has 14 residues. Germline values: CDR1 MNHEY, CDR2 SVGAGI. CDR3 loop: CASSYRRGRDTQYF.

This clonotype is identified as medium-sized from frequency. The V and J genes are TRBV11-1 and TRBJ2-2. CDR1 SGHAT and CDR2 FQDESV come from the germline V gene (reference sequence). CDR3 length: 18 amino acids. CDR3 sequence reads: CASSSLDGIIGYTGELFF.

Its frequency marks this clonotype as medium-sized. J is TRBJ2-3 and V is TRBV6-2 or TRBV6-3. CDR1 is MNHEY and CDR2 is SVGEGT in the germline V gene. The CDR3 has 14 residues. CDR3 sequence: CASSYSRRRDTQYF.

The rearrangement joins TRBV12-3 or TRBV12-4 to TRBJ2-2; TCRdb's assignment of TRBD2 cannot be checked, as there is no DNA. The CDR3 runs to 15 residues. Here the CDR3 reads CASNPTGGFGGELFF.